Listed below are T cell receptor beta chains from one sample, sequenced in a study of shared clonotypes between healthy human individuals. Some clones are missing from TCRdb's copy, which holds only in-frame ones; the method was immunoSEQ multiplex PCR. The sample comprises under 2,000,000 clones, approximately 95% of which are singletons, and approximately 1.2% rests with the top ten. Sequenced: naive CD8+ T cells sorted from blood. The receptors originated from a man younger than 30 in good health. CDR3s include the opening cysteine and the closing phenylalanine or tryptophan. A D gene is named only where the DNA matches it firmly. Part of the rows lack a size; the others show once, few, many or a class for expanded clones.

clone size	D gene	J gene	V gene	CDR3 protein	CDR3 DNA
once	TRBD2	TRBJ2-1	TRBV5-6	CASSFWASGANEQFF	TGTGCCAGCAGCTTTTGGGCTAGCGGGGCAAATGAGCAGTTCTTC
NA	NA	TRBJ1-2	TRBV6-1	CASNPRGNYGYTF	TGTGCCAGCAACCCGAGGGGGAACTATGGCTACACCTTC
once	NA	TRBJ2-5	TRBV30	CAWSEGRGQETQYF	TGTGCCTGGAGCGAGGGTCGCGGTCAGGAGACCCAGTACTTC
NA	TRBD1	TRBJ1-2	TRBV27	CASSLLVPGQGAGYYGYTF	TGTGCCAGCAGTTTACTTGTGCCGGGACAGGGGGCGGGCTACTATGGCTACACCTTC
NA	NA	TRBJ2-1	TRBV27	CASSPELSQGASYNEQFF	TGTGCCAGCAGCCCTGAGTTGTCCCAGGGAGCCTCCTACAATGAGCAGTTCTTC
NA	NA	TRBJ2-1	TRBV19	CASSIGGGDEQFF	TGTGCCAGTAGTATAGGAGGAGGGGATGAGCAGTTCTTC
NA	TRBD1	TRBJ1-1	TRBV25-1	CASSPPGDRPSEAFF	TGTGCCAGCAGTCCCCCAGGGGACAGACCTTCTGAAGCTTTCTTT
NA	NA	TRBJ2-3	TRBV27	CASSETGEDTQYF	TGTGCCAGCAGTGAAACGGGAGAAGATACGCAGTATTTT
NA	NA	TRBJ2-7	TRBV4-1	CASSLTGVDYEQYF	TGCGCCAGCAGCCTAACGGGAGTGGACTACGAGCAGTACTTC
NA	NA	TRBJ2-3	TRBV6-5	CASSYSMGGPNTQYF	TGTGCCAGCAGTTACTCGATGGGGGGCCCAAATACGCAGTATTTT
NA	TRBD2	TRBJ2-2	TRBV11-2	CASTLTTSKSGELFF	TGTGCCAGCACCTTGACGACTAGCAAGTCCGGGGAGCTGTTTTTT
NA	NA	TRBJ1-5	TRBV20-1	CSAQGQPQHF	TGCAGTGCCCAAGGTCAGCCCCAGCATTTT
NA	TRBD2	TRBJ2-2	TRBV19	CASSVGLAAFDPHKELFF	TGTGCCAGTAGTGTTGGACTAGCGGCGTTCGACCCACATAAGGAGCTGTTTTTT
NA	TRBD1	TRBJ2-7	TRBV19	CASSYGQGYEQYF	TGTGCCAGTAGCTACGGACAGGGCTACGAGCAGTACTTC
NA	NA	TRBJ2-7	TRBV6-1	CASRTSHLSSYEQYF	TGTGCCAGCAGAACGTCACACCTCAGCTCCTACGAGCAGTACTTC
NA	NA	TRBJ2-7	TRBV5-6	CASSLTSYEQYF	TGTGCCAGCAGCTTGACCAGCTACGAGCAGTACTTC
NA	TRBD2	TRBJ2-2	TRBV28	CASSPPQYSDGTTNTGELFF	TGTGCCAGCAGTCCCCCCCAATACAGCGACGGGACTACCAACACCGGGGAGCTGTTTTTT